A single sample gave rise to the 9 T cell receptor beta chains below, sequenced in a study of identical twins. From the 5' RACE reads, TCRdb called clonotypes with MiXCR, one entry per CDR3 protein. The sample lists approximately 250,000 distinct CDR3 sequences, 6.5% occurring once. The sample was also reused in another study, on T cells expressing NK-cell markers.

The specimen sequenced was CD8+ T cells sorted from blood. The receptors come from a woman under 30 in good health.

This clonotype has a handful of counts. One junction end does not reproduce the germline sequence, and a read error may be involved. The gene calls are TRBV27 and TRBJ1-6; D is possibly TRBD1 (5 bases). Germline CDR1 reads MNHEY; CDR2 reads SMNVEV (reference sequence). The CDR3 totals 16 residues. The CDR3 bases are TGTGCCAGCAGTTTATCGGGCGGGGCGGGTTATTCACCCCCCCACTTT. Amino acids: CASSLSGGAGYSPPHF.

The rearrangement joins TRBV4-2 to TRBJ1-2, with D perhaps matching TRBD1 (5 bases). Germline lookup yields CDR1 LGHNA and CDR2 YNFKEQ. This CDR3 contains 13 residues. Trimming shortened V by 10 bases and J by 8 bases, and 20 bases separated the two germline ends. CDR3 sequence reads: CAMGPGPGLGYTF. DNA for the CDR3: TGTGCCATGGGCCCCGGGCCAGGGCTAGGCTACACCTTC.

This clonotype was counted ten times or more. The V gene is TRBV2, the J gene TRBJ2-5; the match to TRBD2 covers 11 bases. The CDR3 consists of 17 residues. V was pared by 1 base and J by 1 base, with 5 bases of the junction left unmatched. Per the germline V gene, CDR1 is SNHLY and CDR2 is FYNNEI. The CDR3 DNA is TGTGCCAGCAGTGAAGATCTGACTAGCGGGGCCCAAGAGACCCAGTACTTC. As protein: CASSEDLTSGAQETQYF.

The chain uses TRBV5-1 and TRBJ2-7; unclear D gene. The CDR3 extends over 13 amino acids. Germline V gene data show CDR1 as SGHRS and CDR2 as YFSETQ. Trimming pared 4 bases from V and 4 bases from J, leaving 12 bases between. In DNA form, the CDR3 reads TGCGCCAGCAGCACGGACGTGAGATACGAGCAGTACTTC. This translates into CASSTDVRYEQYF.

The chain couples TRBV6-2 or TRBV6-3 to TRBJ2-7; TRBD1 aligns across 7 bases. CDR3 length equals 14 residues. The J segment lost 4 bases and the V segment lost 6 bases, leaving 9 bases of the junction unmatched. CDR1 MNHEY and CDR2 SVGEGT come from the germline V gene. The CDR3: CASRTDRVGYEQYF. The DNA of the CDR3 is TGTGCCAGCAGGACCGACAGGGTCGGGTACGAGCAGTACTTC.

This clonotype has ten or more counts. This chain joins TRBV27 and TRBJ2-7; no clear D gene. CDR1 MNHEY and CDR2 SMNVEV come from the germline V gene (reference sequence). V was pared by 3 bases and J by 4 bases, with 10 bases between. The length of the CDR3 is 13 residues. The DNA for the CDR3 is TGTGCCAGCAGTTTTAACCCTGGGTACGAGCAGTACTTC. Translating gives CASSFNPGYEQYF.

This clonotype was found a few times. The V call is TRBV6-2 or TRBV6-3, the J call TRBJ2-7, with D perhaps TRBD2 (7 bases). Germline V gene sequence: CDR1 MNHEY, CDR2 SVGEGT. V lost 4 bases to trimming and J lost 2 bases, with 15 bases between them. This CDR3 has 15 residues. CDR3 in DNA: TGTGCCAGCAGTTTGGAAGGCGGGGGCGCCTACGAGCAGTACTTC. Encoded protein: CASSLEGGGAYEQYF.

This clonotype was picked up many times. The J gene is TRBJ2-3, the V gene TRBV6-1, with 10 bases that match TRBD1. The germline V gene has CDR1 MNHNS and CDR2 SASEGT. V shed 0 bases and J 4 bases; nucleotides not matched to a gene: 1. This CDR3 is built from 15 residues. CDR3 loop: CASSEATGGADTQYF. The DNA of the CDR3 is TGTGCCAGCAGTGAAGCGACAGGGGGCGCAGATACGCAGTATTTT.

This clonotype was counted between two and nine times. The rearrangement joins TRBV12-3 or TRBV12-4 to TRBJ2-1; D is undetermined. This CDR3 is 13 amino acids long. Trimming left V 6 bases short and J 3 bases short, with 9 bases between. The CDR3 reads CASRRTDYNEQFF. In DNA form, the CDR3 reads TGTGCCAGCAGACGGACGGACTACAATGAGCAGTTCTTC.